This note documents a single T cell receptor (beta chain) sequence. Its cognate antigen has yet to be identified. Base qualities are not recorded, but no much larger clone differs from it by a single base. The immunoSEQ Assay, a bias-controlled multiplex PCR, was used to amplify TCRbeta CDR3 regions from genomic DNA. The authors' pipeline ran thus. The number of nucleated cells in each sample was estimated by amplification of reference gene primers within the assay. Sequence reads were collapsed and filtered to measure the absolute abundance of every unique TCRbeta CDR3 rearrangement. For each sample, productive Simpson clonality was calculated by taking the square root of Simpson's diversity index across productive rearrangements. In its TCRdb copy, this immuneACCESS table keeps in-frame sequences only and misses some clones. Where compared with another copy, unresolved V genes explain less than half of these, and the others have no known cause. The DNA gave D and trimming, while V, J and clone size come from that table. A total of under 250,000 clones appear in this sample, 70% to 90% of them only once. The biggest ten clones account for around 4.8% of the sample.

This record belongs to a study of blood T cell repertoires in COVID-19 (dated by TCRdb to between 2020 and 2021). About the study as a whole: Samples from collaborators originated in the United States, Italy and Spain and spanned both the acute and convalescent phases of COVID-19. A de-identified subject ID, COVID-19 status, age in years and sex were almost always included in the sample metadata. The material from the prospective study consisted of cDNA or gDNA derived from T cells, B-cell-depleted T cells, or PBMCs. HLA class I and class II types, where available, came from metadata supplied by the sample provider rather than from assay-based typing. The repertoires were made available in a free public database intended to serve as a resource for research on the immune response to SARS-CoV-2. Subjects who had been exposed to COVID-19, were actively infected with it, or had recovered from it provided the deeply sampled blood TCRbeta repertoires that made up the dataset. Samples were obtained from the ongoing ImmuneRACE study (first 160 participants) and from 1,254 subjects provided by 6 global collaborators. Results the study describes overall, beyond this receptor: How much clinical and demographic metadata was included differed by source and by participant, and the metadata was provided uncurated.

Whole blood was collected in K2EDTA tubes by collaborating institutions according to the institutions' own protocols. Collaborator samples were shipped for TCRbeta analysis as frozen whole blood, isolated PBMCs, or DNA extracted from either sample type. There are 14 amino acids in the CDR3, from cysteine to phenylalanine inclusive. The sequence is cut down to CDR3 DNA, 42 bases in frame from base 1. Here V drops 5 bases and J drops 4 bases, and the junction holds 4 bases not matched to any gene. The germline V gene (reference sequence) yields SEHNR for CDR1 and FQNEAQ for CDR2. This TCR derives from a woman between 35 and 50 years old with acute or convalescent COVID-19. Rearrangement joined TRBV7-9 to TRBJ1-3, with TRBD1 identical over 8 junction bases. The sequenced material came from peripheral blood. The sequenced DNA is TGTGCCAGCAGCAACCGGGACAGGGGAAACACCATATATTTT. It encodes CASSNRDRGNTIYF. The full variable domain, completed from the reference TRBV7-9 and TRBJ1-3 proteins outside the CDR3, reads DTGVSQNPRHKITKRGQNVTFRCDPISEHNRLYWYRQTLGQGPEFLTYFQNEAQLEKSRLLSDRFSAERPKGSFSTLEIQRTEQGDSAMYLCASSNRDRGNTIYFGEGSWLTVV.